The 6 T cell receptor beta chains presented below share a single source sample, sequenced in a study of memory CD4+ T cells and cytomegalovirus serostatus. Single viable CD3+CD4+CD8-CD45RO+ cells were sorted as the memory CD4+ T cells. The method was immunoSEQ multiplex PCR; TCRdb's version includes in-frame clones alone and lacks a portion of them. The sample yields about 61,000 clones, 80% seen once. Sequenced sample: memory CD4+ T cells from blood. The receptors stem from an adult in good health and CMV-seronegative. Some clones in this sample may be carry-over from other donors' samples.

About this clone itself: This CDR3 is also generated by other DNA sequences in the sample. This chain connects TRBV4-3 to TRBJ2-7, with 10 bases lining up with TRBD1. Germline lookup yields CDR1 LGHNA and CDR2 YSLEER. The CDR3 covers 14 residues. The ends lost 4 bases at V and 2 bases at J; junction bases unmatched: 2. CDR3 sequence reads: CASSRDRGPYEQYF. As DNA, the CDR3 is TGCGCCAGCAGCCGGGACAGGGGACCCTACGAGCAGTACTTC.

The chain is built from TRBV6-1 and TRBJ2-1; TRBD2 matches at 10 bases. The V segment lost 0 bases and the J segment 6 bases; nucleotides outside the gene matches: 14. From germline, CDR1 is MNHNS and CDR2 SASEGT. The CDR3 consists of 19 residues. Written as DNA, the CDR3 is TGTGCCAGCAGTGAAGCGCGACTTGTGAGCGGGGGGGCAGGCAATGAGCAGTTCTTC. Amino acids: CASSEARLVSGGAGNEQFF.

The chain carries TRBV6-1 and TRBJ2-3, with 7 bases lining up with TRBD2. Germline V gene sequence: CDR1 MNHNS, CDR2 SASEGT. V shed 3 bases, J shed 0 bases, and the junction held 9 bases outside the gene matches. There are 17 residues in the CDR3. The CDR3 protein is CASSDPQGGPSTDTQYF. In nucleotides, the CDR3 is TGTGCCAGCAGTGACCCCCAGGGAGGGCCTAGCACAGATACGCAGTATTTT.

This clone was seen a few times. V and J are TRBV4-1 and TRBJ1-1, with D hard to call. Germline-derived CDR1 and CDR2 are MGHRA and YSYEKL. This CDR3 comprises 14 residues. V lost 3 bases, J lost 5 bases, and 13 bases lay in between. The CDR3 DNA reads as TGCGCCAGCAGCCATGGGGTCAGACATACTGAAGCTTTCTTT. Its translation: CASSHGVRHTEAFF.

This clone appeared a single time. The CDR3, as DNA: TGTGCCAGCGGTCAGCCCCAGCATTTT. This codes for CASGQPQHF. The V call is TRBV7-9, the J call TRBJ1-5; D is undetermined. Trimming removed 8 bases from V and 6 bases from J, with 2 bases in between. Germline loops: CDR1 SEHNR, CDR2 FQNEAQ (reference sequence). The CDR3 covers 9 residues.

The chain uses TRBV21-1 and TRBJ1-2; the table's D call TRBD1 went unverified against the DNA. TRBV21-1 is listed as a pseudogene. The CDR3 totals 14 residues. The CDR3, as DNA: TGTGCCAGCAGCCACAACGTCACTAACTATGGCTACACCTTC. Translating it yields CASSHNVTNYGYTF.